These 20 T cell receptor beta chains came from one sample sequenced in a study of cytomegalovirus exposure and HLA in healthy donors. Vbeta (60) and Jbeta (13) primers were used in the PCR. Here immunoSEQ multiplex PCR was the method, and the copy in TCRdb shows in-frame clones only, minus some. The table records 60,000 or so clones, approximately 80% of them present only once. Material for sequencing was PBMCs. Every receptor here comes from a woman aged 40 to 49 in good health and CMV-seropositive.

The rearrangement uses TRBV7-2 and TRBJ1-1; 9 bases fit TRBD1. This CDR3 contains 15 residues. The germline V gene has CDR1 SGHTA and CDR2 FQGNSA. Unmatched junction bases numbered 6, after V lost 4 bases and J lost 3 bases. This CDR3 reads CASSSGQGTHTEAFF. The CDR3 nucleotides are TGTGCCAGCAGCTCTGGACAGGGGACGCACACTGAAGCTTTCTTT.

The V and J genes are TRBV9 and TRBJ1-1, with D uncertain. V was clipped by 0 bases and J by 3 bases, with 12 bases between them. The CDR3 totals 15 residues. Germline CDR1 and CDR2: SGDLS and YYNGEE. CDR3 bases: TGTGCCAGCAGCGTAGCGGGGTCTCTAGACACTGAAGCTTTCTTT. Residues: CASSVAGSLDTEAFF.

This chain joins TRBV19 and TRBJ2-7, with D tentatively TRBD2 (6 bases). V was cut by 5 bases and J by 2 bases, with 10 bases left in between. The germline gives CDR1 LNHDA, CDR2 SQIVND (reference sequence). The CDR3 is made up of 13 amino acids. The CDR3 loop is CASSVGGPYEQYF. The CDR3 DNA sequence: TGTGCCAGTAGTGTGGGGGGTCCCTACGAGCAGTACTTC.

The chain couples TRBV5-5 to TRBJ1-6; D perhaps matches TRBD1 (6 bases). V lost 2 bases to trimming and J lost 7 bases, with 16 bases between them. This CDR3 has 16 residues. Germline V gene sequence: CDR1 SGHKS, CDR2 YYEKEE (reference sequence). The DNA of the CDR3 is TGTGCCAGCAGCTTAGGCCCCAATACAGGGAATTCACCCCTCCACTTT. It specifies CASSLGPNTGNSPLHF.

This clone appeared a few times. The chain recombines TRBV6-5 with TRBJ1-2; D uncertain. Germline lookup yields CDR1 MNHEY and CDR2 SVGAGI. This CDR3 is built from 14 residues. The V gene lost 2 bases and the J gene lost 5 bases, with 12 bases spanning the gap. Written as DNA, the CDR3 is TGTGCCAGCAGTTACAGGAGGGTTGGGTATGGCTACACCTTC. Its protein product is CASSYRRVGYGYTF.

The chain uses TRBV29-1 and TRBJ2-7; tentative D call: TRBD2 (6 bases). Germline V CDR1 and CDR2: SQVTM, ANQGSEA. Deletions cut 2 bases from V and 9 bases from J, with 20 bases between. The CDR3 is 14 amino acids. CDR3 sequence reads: CSVEMAGPRFWQYF. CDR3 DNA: TGCAGCGTTGAAATGGCGGGGCCTCGTTTTTGGCAGTACTTC.

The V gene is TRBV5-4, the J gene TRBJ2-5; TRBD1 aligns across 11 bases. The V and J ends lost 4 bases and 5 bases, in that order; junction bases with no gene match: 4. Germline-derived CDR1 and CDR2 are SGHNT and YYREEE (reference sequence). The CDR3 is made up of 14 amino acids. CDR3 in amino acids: CASSGGTGGETQYF. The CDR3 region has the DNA TGTGCCAGCAGCGGCGGGACAGGGGGTGAGACCCAGTACTTC.

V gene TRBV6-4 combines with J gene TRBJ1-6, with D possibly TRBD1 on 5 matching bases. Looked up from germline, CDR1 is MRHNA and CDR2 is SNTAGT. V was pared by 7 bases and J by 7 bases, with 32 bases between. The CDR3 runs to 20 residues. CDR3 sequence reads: CASMGPEGLATPNTNSPLHF. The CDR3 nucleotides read TGTGCCAGCATGGGGCCGGAAGGGCTTGCCACCCCGAACACGAATTCACCCCTCCACTTT.

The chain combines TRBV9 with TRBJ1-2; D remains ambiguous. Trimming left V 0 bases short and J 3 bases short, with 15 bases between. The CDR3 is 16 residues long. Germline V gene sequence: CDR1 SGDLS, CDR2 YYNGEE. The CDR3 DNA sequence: TGTGCCAGCAGCGTAGCCGTAGCGGGAATGGACTATGGCTACACCTTC. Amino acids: CASSVAVAGMDYGYTF.

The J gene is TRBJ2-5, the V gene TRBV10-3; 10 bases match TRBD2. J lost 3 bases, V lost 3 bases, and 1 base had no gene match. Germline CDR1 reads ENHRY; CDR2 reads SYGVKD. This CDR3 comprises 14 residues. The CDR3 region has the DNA TGTGCCATCAGTGACACTAGCGGGAAAGAGACCCAGTACTTC. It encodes CAISDTSGKETQYF.

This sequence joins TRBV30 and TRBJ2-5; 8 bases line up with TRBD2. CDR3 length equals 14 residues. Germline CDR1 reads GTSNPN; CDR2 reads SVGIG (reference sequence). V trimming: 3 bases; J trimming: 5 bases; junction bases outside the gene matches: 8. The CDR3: CAWSVRGGGETQYF. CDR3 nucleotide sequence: TGTGCCTGGAGCGTACGGGGCGGGGGGGAGACCCAGTACTTC. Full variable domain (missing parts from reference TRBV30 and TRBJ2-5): SQTIHQWPATLVQPVGSPLSLECTVEGTSNPNLYWYRQAAGRGLQLLFYSVGIGQISSEVPQNLSASRPQDRQFILSSKKLLLSDSGFYLCAWSVRGGGETQYFGPGTRLLVL.

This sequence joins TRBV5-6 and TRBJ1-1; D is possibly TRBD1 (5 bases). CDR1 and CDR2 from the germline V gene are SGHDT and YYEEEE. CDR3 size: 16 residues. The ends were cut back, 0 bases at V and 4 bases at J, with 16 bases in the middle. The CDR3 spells CASSLEGFTGITEAFF. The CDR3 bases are TGTGCCAGCAGCTTGGAAGGTTTCACAGGCATCACTGAAGCTTTCTTT.

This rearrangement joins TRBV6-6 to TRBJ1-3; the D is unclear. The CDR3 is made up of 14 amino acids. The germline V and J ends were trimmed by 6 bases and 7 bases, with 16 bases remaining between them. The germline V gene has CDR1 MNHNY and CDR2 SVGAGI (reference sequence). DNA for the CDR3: TGTGCCAGCAGGCCCGGGAGTCCAGTGAACACCATATATTTT. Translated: CASRPGSPVNTIYF.

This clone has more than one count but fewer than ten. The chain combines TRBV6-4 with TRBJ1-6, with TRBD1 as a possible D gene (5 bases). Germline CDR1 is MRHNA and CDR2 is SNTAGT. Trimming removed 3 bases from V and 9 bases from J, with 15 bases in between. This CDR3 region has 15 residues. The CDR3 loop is CASSEPHYGGSPLHF. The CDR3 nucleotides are TGTGCCAGCAGTGAACCTCACTACGGGGGTTCACCCCTCCACTTT.

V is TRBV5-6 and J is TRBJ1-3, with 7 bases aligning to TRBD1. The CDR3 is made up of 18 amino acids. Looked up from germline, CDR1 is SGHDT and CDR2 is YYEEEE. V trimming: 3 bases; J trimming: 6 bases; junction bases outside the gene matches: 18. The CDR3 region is CASSSDRVGTRGVNTIYF. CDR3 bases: TGTGCCAGCAGCTCCGACAGGGTAGGAACGAGGGGAGTAAACACCATATATTTT.

The CDR3 nucleotides are TGTGCCAGTAGTACTCACGGGGGAGCGAACACCGGGGAGCTGTTTTTT. Its translation is CASSTHGGANTGELFF. The chain employs TRBV19 and TRBJ2-2; tentative D call: TRBD2 (6 bases). V gave up 4 bases and J gave up 0 bases, with 12 bases separating them. The CDR3 covers 16 residues. Germline V lookup: CDR1 LNHDA, CDR2 SQIVND (reference sequence). The complete variable domain, with remaining parts taken from reference TRBV19 and TRBJ2-2, reads DGGITQSPKYLFRKEGQNVTLSCEQNLNHDAMYWYRQDPGQGLRLIYYSQIVNDFQKGDIAEGYSVSREKKESFPLTVTSAQKNPTAFYLCASSTHGGANTGELFFGEGSRLTVL.

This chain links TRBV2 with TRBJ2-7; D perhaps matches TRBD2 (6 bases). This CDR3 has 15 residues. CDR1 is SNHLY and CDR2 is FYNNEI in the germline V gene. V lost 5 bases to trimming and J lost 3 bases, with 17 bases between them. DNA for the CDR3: TGTGCCAGCAGTCGGGACTGGGATCTTTACTACGAGCAGTACTTC. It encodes CASSRDWDLYYEQYF.

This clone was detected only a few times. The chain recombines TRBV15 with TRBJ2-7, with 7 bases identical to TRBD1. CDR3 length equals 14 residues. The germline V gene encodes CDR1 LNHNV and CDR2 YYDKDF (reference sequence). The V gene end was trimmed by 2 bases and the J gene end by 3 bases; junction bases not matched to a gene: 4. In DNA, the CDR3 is TGTGCCACCAGCAGAAGGGACAGAGACTACGAGCAGTACTTC. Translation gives CATSRRDRDYEQYF.

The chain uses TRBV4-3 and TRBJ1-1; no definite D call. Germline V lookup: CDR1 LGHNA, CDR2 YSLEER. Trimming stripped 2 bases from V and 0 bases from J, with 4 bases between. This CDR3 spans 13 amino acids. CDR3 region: CASSQTLNTEAFF. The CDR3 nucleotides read TGCGCCAGCAGCCAAACACTGAACACTGAAGCTTTCTTT.

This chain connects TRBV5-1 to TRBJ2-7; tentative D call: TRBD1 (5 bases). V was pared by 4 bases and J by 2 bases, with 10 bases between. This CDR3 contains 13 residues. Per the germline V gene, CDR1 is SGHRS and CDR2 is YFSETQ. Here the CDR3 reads CASSKTDTYEQYF. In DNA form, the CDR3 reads TGCGCCAGCAGCAAGACAGATACCTACGAGCAGTACTTC.